These 9 T cell receptor beta chains came from one sample sequenced in a study of OX40 agonist ivuxolimab in advanced cancers. The repertoire was sequenced with immunoSEQ multiplex PCR; TCRdb's copy has only in-frame clones and lacks some. Found here are about 53,000 clones, 84% of them singletons; the top ten hold about 13%. Sequenced here: CD4+ or CD8+ T cells sorted from blood, sampled in a trial of the OX40 agonist ivuxolimab. The receptors originated from an adult with an advanced solid tumor such as melanoma, head and neck, liver or kidney cancer.

This chain connects TRBV28 to TRBJ1-5; D is possibly TRBD1 (5 bases). The CDR3 sequence is 14 residues long. The ends were cut back, 4 bases at V and 9 bases at J, with 16 bases in the middle. CDR1 is MDHEN, CDR2 SYDVKM, per germline. The CDR3 DNA follows: TGTGCCAGCAGTTCCCCAGGGTCTTTGTCGCCCCAGCATTTT. This codes for CASSSPGSLSPQHF.

The chain links TRBV7-6 to TRBJ1-2, with unresolved D. Germline CDR1 is SGHVS and CDR2 is FNYEAQ. The V and J ends lost 1 base and 0 bases respectively, with 6 bases between them. The CDR3 sequence is 14 residues long. The CDR3: CASSLGPSNYGYTF. In DNA, the CDR3 is TGTGCCAGCAGCTTAGGTCCCTCTAACTATGGCTACACCTTC.

V and J are TRBV2 and TRBJ2-7; D remains ambiguous. This CDR3 spans 14 amino acids. Germline CDR1 reads SNHLY; CDR2 reads FYNNEI. Trimming cost V 1 base and J 6 bases, with 13 bases left between them. This CDR3 reads CASSEEPGKGEQYF. The CDR3 coding sequence is TGTGCCAGCAGTGAAGAGCCTGGGAAAGGCGAGCAGTACTTC.

The V call is TRBV2, the J call TRBJ2-1; D uncertain. From germline, CDR1 is SNHLY and CDR2 FYNNEI. V gave up 2 bases and J gave up 3 bases, with 8 bases separating them. The length of the CDR3 is 14 residues. The CDR3 sequence: CASSEKDFYNEQFF. CDR3 coding DNA: TGTGCCAGCAGTGAAAAAGACTTCTACAATGAGCAGTTCTTC. Combining the CDR3 with reference TRBV2 and TRBJ2-1 gives the whole variable domain EPEVTQTPSHQVTQMGQEVILRCVPISNHLYFYWYRQILGQKVEFLVSFYNNEISEKSEIFDDQFSVERPDGSNFTLKIRSTKLEDSAMYFCASSEKDFYNEQFFGPGTRLTVL.

The gene calls are TRBV27 and TRBJ2-3; D ambiguous. From germline, CDR1 is MNHEY and CDR2 SMNVEV (reference sequence). The CDR3 loop spans 16 amino acids. Trimming shortened V by 0 bases and J by 6 bases, and 16 bases separated the two germline ends. CDR3 DNA: TGTGCCAGCAGTTTATCACGGACGCCTGTTCAGGATACGCAGTATTTT. It encodes CASSLSRTPVQDTQYF.

The CDR3 reads CASSPTGDPYEQYF. In DNA, the CDR3 is TGCGCCAGCAGTCCCACAGGGGACCCCTACGAGCAGTACTTC. V usage is TRBV23-1 and J usage is TRBJ2-7; 7 positions match TRBD1. TRBV23-1 has ORF status, its function being uncertain. This CDR3 has 14 residues. With V trimmed by 4 bases and J by 2 bases, 5 bases remained unmatched.

V gene TRBV5-4 combines with J gene TRBJ1-3; D unclear. V lost 0 bases to trimming and J lost 0 bases, with 4 bases between them. The germline CDR1 and CDR2 sequences are SGHNT and YYREEE (reference sequence). The CDR3 loop spans 14 amino acids. CDR3 sequence reads: CASSLDLSGNTIYF. The CDR3 region has the DNA TGTGCCAGCAGCTTGGACCTCTCTGGAAACACCATATATTTT.

The chain joins TRBV9 to TRBJ1-1; 7 bases line up with TRBD1. Germline V gives CDR1 SGDLS, CDR2 YYNGEE. J lost 0 bases, V lost 4 bases, and 3 bases had no gene match. The CDR3 is 14 residues long. CDR3 nucleotides: TGTGCCAGCAGCCAGGGACAGCTGAACACTGAAGCTTTCTTT. It yields the protein CASSQGQLNTEAFF.

The chain employs TRBV29-1 and TRBJ2-3; 9 positions match TRBD2. Germline V gene sequence: CDR1 SQVTM, CDR2 ANQGSEA. This CDR3 region has 13 residues. V was pared by 5 bases and J by 6 bases, with 6 bases of the junction left unmatched. The CDR3 coding sequence is TGCAGCGTTCGCGGGAGGGCGGGGGATACGCAGTATTTT. It encodes CSVRGRAGDTQYF.